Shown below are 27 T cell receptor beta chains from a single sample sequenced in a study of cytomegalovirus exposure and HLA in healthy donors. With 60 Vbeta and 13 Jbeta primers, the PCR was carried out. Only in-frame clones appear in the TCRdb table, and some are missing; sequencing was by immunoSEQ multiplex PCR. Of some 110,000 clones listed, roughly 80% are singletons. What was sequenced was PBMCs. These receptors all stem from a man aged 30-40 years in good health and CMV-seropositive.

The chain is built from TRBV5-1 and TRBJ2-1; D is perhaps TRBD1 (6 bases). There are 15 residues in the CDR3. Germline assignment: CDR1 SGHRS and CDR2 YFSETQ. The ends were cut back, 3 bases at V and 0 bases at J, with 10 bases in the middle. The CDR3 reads CASSSGAGSYNEQFF. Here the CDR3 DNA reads TGCGCCAGCAGCTCAGGGGCCGGCTCCTACAATGAGCAGTTCTTC. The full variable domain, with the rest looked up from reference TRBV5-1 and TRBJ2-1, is KAGVTQTPRYLIKTRGQQVTLSCSPISGHRSVSWYQQTPGQGLQFLFEYFSETQRNKGNFPGRFSGRQFSNSRSEMNVSTLELGDSALYLCASSSGAGSYNEQFFGPGTRLTVL.

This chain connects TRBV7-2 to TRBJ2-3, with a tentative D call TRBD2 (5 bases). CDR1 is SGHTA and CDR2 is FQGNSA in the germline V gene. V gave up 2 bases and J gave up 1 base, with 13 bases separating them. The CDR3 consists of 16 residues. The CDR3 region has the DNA TGTGCCAGCAGCTTATTGCGGGTGAGGGGCACAGATACGCAGTATTTT. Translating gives CASSLLRVRGTDTQYF.

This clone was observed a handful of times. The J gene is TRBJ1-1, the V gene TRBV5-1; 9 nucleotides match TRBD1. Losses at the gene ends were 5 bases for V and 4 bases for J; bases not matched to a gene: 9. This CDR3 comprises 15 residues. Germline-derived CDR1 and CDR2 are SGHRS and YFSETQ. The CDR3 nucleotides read TGCGCCAGCAGTAAACAGGGGGCGGAGGGCACTGAAGCTTTCTTT. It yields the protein CASSKQGAEGTEAFF.

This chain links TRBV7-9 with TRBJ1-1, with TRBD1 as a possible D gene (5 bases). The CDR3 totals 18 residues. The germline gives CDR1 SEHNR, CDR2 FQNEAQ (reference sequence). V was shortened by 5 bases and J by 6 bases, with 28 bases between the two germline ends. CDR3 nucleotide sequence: TGTGCCAGCAGCACCGTGGTTGGGACTCAACCGTATAGCCCTGAAGCTTTCTTT. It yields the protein CASSTVVGTQPYSPEAFF.

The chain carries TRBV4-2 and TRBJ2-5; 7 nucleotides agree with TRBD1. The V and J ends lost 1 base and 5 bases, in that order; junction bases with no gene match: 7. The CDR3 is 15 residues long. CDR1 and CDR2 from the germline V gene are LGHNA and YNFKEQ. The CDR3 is CASSQAQGWRETQYF. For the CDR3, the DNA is TGTGCCAGCAGCCAAGCACAGGGGTGGCGGGAGACCCAGTACTTC.

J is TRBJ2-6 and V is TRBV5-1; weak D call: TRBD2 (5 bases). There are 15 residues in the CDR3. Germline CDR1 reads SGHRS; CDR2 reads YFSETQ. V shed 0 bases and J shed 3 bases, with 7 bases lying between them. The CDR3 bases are TGCGCCAGCAGCTTGGGAGGGTTTGGGGCCAACGTCCTGACTTTC. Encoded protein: CASSLGGFGANVLTF.

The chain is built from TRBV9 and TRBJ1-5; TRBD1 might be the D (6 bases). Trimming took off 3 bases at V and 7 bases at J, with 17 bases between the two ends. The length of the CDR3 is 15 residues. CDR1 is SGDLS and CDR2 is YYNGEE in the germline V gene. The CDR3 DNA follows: TGTGCCAGCAGCGCCGACCTACAGGGAGACCAGCCCCAGCATTTT. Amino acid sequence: CASSADLQGDQPQHF.

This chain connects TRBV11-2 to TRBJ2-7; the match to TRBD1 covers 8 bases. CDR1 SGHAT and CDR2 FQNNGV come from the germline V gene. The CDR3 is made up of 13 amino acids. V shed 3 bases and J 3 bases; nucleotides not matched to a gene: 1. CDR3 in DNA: TGTGCCAGCAGCTTCGGACAGGGCTACGAGCAGTACTTC. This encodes CASSFGQGYEQYF.

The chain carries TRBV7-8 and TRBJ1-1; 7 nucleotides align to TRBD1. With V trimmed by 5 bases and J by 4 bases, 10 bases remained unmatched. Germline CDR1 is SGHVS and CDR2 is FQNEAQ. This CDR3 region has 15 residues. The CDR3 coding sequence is TGTGCCAGCAGCCTCGGACAGGAGCTCGTCACTGAAGCTTTCTTT. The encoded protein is CASSLGQELVTEAFF.

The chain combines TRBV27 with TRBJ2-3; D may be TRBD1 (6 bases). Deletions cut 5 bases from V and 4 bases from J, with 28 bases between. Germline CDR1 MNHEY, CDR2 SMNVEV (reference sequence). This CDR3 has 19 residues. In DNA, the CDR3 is TGTGCCAGCAGTCCTCTGACTACTATGGGGCAGGGGAGTGCAGATACGCAGTATTTT. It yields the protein CASSPLTTMGQGSADTQYF.

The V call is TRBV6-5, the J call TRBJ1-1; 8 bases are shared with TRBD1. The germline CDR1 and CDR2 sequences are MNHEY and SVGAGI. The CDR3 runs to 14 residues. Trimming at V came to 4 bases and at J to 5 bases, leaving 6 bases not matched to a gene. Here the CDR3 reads CASSFRGLWTEAFF. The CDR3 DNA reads TGTGCCAGCAGTTTCAGGGGGCTCTGGACTGAAGCTTTCTTT.

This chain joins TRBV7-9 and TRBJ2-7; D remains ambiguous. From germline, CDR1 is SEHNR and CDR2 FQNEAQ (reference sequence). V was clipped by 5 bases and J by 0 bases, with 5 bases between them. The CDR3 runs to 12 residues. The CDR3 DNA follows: TGTGCCAGCAGCCAACTCTCCTACGAGCAGTACTTC. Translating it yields CASSQLSYEQYF.

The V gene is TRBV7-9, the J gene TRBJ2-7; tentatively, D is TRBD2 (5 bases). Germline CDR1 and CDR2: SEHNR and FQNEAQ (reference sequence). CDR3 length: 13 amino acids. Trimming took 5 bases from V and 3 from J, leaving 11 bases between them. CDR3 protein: CASSLGAIYEQYF. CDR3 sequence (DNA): TGTGCCAGCAGCCTGGGAGCGATCTACGAGCAGTACTTC. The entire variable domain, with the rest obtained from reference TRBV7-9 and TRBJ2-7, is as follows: DTGVSQNPRHKITKRGQNVTFRCDPISEHNRLYWYRQTLGQGPEFLTYFQNEAQLEKSRLLSDRFSAERPKGSFSTLEIQRTEQGDSAMYLCASSLGAIYEQYFGPGTRLTVT.

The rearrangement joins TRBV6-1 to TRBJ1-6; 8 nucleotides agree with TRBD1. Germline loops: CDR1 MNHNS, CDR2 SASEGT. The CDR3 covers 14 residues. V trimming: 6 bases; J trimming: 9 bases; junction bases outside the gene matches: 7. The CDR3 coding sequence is TGTGCCAGCAGCCCCGACAGGGGTGGTTCACCCCTCCACTTT. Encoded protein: CASSPDRGGSPLHF.

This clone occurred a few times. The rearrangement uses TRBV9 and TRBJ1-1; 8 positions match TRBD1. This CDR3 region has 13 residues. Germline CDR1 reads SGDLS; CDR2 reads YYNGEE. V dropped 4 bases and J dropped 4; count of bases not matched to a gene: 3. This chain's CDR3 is CASSPQGATEAFF. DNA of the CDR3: TGTGCCAGCAGCCCTCAGGGGGCCACTGAAGCTTTCTTT. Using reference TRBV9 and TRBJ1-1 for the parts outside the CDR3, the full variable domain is DSGVTQTPKHLITATGQRVTLRCSPRSGDLSVYWYQQSLDQGLQFLIQYYNGEERAKGNILERFSAQQFPDLHSELNLSSLELGDSALYFCASSPQGATEAFFGQGTRLTVV.

This chain's CDR3 is CASSLPGTANEQYV. The CDR3, as DNA: TGTGCCAGCAGTTTGCCCGGGACAGCTAACGAGCAGTACGTC. The genes are TRBV28 and TRBJ2-7; 7 bases line up with TRBD1. CDR1 and CDR2 (germline): MDHEN, SYDVKM. CDR3 length: 14 residues. The junction had 7 bases not matched to a gene; V was cut back by 3 bases and J by 5 bases.

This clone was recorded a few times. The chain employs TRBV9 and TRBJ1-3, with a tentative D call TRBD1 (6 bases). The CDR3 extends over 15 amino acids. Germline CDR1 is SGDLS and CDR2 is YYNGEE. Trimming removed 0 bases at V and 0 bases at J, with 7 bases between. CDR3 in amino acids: CASSVEQGSGNTIYF. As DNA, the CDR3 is TGTGCCAGCAGCGTAGAACAGGGCTCTGGAAACACCATATATTTT.

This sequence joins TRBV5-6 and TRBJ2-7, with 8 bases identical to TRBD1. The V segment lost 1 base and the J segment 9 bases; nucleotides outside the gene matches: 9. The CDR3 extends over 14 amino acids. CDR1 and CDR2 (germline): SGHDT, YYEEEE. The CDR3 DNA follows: TGTGCCAGCAGCTTGTTCGACAGGGGTTTAGGGCAGTACGTC. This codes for CASSLFDRGLGQYV.

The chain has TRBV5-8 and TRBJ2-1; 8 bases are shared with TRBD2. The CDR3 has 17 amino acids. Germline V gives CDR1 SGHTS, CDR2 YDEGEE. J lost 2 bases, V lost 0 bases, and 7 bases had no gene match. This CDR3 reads CASSLARREGPYNEQFF. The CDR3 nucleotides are TGTGCCAGCAGCTTGGCACGACGGGAGGGCCCCTACAATGAGCAGTTCTTC.

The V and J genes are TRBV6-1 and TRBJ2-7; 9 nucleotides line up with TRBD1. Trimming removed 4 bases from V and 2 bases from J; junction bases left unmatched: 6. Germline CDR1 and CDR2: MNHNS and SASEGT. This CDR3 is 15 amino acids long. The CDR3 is CASSARDRAAYEQYF. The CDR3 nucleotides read TGTGCCAGCAGTGCCCGGGACAGGGCCGCCTACGAGCAGTACTTC.

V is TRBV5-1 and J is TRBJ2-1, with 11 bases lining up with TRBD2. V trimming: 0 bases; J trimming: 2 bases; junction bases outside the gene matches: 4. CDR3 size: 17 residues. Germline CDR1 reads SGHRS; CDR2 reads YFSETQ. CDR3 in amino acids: CASSLVGLAGPYNEQFF. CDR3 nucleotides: TGCGCCAGCAGCTTGGTCGGACTAGCGGGCCCCTACAATGAGCAGTTCTTC.

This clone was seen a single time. DNA for the CDR3: TGTGCCAGCAGCTTAGATATATCTCTAAATTCACCCCTCCACTTT. This codes for CASSLDISLNSPLHF. The rearrangement joins TRBV11-2 to TRBJ1-6; D not certain. Germline V CDR1 and CDR2: SGHAT, FQNNGV. This CDR3 spans 15 amino acids. The V end was cut by 0 bases, the J end by 7 bases, with 10 bases between.

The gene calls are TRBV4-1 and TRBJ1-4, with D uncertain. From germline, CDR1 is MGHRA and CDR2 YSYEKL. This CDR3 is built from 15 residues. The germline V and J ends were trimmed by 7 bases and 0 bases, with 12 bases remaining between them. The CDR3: CASMRRLSTNEKLFF. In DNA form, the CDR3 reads TGCGCCAGCATGAGGAGGTTATCAACTAATGAAAAACTGTTTTTT.

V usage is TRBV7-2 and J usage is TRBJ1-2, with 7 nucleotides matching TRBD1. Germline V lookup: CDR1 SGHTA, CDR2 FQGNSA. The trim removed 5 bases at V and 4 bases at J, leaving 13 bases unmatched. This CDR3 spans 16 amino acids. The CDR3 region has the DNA TGTGCCAGCAGCCCAATTGGAGACAGGGCGGTCTATGGCTACACCTTC. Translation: CASSPIGDRAVYGYTF.

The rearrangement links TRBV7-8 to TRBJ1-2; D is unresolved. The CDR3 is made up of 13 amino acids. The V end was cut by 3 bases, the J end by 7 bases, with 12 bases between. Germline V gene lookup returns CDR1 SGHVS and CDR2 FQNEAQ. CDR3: CASSLMSRVGYTF. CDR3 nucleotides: TGTGCCAGCAGCTTGATGTCACGCGTTGGCTACACCTTC.

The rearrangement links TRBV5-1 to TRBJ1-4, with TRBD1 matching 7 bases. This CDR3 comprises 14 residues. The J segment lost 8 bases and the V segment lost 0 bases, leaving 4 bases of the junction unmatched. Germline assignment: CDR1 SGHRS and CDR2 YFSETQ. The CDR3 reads CASSLGQGQEKLFF. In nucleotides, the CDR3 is TGCGCCAGCAGCTTGGGACAGGGACAAGAAAAACTGTTTTTT.

The CDR3 DNA is TGTGCCATCGGTTTGGGGAGTAGTGCAGATACGCAGTATTTT. This codes for CAIGLGSSADTQYF. The chain combines TRBV10-3 with TRBJ2-3; a weak D match, TRBD2 (5 bases). The CDR3 spans 14 residues. Trimming took off 8 bases at V and 4 bases at J, with 16 bases between the two ends. Germline V gene data show CDR1 as ENHRY and CDR2 as SYGVKD.